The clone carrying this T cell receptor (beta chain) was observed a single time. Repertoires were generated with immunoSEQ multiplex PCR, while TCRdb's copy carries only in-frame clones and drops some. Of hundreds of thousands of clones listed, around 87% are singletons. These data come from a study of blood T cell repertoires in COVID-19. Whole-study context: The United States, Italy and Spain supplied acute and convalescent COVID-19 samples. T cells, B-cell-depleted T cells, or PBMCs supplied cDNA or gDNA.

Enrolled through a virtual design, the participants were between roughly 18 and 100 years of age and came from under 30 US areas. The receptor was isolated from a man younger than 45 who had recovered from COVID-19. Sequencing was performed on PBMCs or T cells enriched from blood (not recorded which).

The CDR3 loop is CASSQDGLGTDTQYF. In DNA form, the CDR3 reads TGTGCCAGCAGCCAAGATGGCCTGGGCACAGATACGCAGTATTTT. The chain joins TRBV3-1 (or the pseudogene TRBV3-2) to TRBJ2-3, with D unresolved. The CDR3 runs to 15 residues. The germline gives CDR1 LGHDT, CDR2 YNNKEL (reference sequence). Trimming shortened V by 0 bases and J by 1 base, and 8 bases separated the two germline ends.